This TCR beta chain was sequenced for a study of breast tumors, draining lymph nodes, adjacent tissues. Study-wide results and caveats: Data only fit, rather than demonstrated, lymph node origin of most tumor T cells. Tumor and nontumor repertoires were significantly more similar in luminal-like than in basal-like breast cancer. The data were judged consistent with most tumor T cells coming from lymph node and expanding in tumor.

V was trimmed by 4 bases and J by 1 base, leaving 12 bases between them. Germline V gives CDR1 LGHNA, CDR2 YSLEER. The CDR3 runs 15 residues. TCRdb re-called the multiplex PCR reads with MiXCR, one entry per CDR3 protein. The sample records more than 20,000 distinct CDR3 sequences, about 60% being singletons. A note on this clonotype: The antigen is not known.

Sequencing input: breast tumor tissue. The chain carries TRBV4-3 and TRBJ2-3; the D gene is possibly TRBD2 (5 bases). The sequence came from a female donor with breast cancer. Some clones in this sample may be carry-over from other donors' samples. CDR3 nucleotides: TGCGCCAGCAGCCCGGAGTGGCGGGGCACAGATACGCAGTATTTT. Encoded protein: CASSPEWRGTDTQYF.